The text below deals with one TCR beta chain. It lacks a known antigen. One end of the junction does not line up with germline, which may come from a read error. From the germline V gene (reference sequence), CDR1 is MNHEY and CDR2 is SMNVEV. Inclusive of the bounding cysteine and phenylalanine, the CDR3 is 14 residues long. Left in the record is the CDR3 DNA by itself, 42 bases read in frame from the first base. The cohort comprised under 700 healthy bone marrow donors. All cohort members were sampled while nominally healthy, although unrecorded immune exposures were likely present. The donor was CMV seronegative and was included in the group of hundreds of seronegative cohort members. Each donor provided a peripheral blood sample, and peripheral blood mononuclear cells were used for TCR beta sequencing. Genomic DNA extraction from the blood cell samples was performed with the Qiagen DNeasy Blood Extraction Kit.

The sample originates from a study of cytomegalovirus exposure and HLA in healthy donors (dated by TCRdb to about 2017). Study-level background: According to an earlier analysis of a few hundred of the donors, 150 million to 200 million T cells yielded approximately 120 million unique TCR beta sequences and about 280 Gb of sequence data. Approximately 310 gigabases of sequencing data and tens of millions of unique TCR sequences were included in an early release covering roughly 600 HLA-typed donors. Among the approximately 430 genotyped donors, approximately 77% belonged to the genetic ancestry cluster associated with self-reported Caucasian donors. The study aimed to test whether signatures of past pathogen exposure could be identified by cataloging public T cell receptors. The study used immunosequencing to profile the T cell repertoires of 666 subjects and linked those repertoires to cytomegalovirus serostatus. In addition to the first cohort of approximately 650 subjects, a separate validation cohort of approximately 120 different subjects was used. To predict cytomegalovirus infection status, the study combined high-throughput TCR immunosequencing, statistical association of individual TCRs with disease status, and machine learning. To study patterns of TCR occurrence, a later analysis re-analyzed previously published TCR beta repertoires from 600 to 750 donors and added high-resolution HLA genotyping. Rather than drawing on any new phenotypic data, the later analysis identified candidate immune exposures from TCR beta sequences and the way those sequences occurred across donors. An earlier analysis of several hundred of the donors applied high-throughput TCR beta sequencing to assess whether each TCR beta V gene segment acted as functional or pseudogenic. Donor age, sex, ethnicity and CMV serostatus were collected together with the repertoire data. In a later genetic analysis, genome-wide SNP genotypes for about three fifths of the roughly 670 donors were used, and that subset was treated as a discovery cohort. All discovery cohort repertoires had been generated on a single sequencing platform. HLA typing included class I and class II loci at four-digit resolution. The number of donors typed differed by locus, with about 620-630 for A, B, C, DRB1 and DQB1, roughly 520 for DQA1, 600 to 610 for DPA1, and some 440 for DPB1. Because of strong linkage in the cohort, five DR-DQ haplotypes were treated as single units for association and clustering. On average, approximately 250,000 unique TCR beta nucleotide sequences were sequenced per donor among about 400 genotyped donors of the cohort, with about 19% of those sequences being non-productive.

The method was the immunoSEQ multiplex PCR assay. A mixture of 60 forward primers for TCR Vbeta segments and 13 reverse primers for TCR Jbeta segments was used in the multiplex PCR. The CDR3 region of rearranged TCR beta genes was amplified from genomic DNA with a multiplex PCR assay. Amplified TCR beta libraries were sequenced as 87-base-pair reads on the Illumina HiSeq System. Turning to the authors' computational methods: Across the 640 or so repertoires, a later analysis counted 78 million or so unique TCR beta chains, approximately 10 million of which were shared by at least two donors. A nearest-neighbor algorithm error-corrected the raw reads and collapsed the reads into unique sequences, merging closely related sequences to remove PCR and sequencing errors. To assign V, D and J gene segments, CDR3 sequences were aligned to IMGT reference sequences. For a sequence to be retained, at least a six-nucleotide match to both a V gene segment and a J gene segment was required. A rearrangement counted as productive if the CDR3 had no stop codons and remained in frame with V and J, and every other rearrangement counted as non-productive. CDR3 was defined according to IMGT convention as the region running from the second conserved V-encoded cysteine to the conserved J-encoded phenylalanine. In an earlier analysis of around 540 of the donors, sequences lacking an unambiguous match to a single V gene segment were excluded. In an earlier analysis of approximately 590 of the donors, a V segment was called functional when productive rearrangements were above 56.7%, and segregating when the standard deviation between donors exceeded 5%. A statistical classification framework was built to diagnose cytomegalovirus status from the catalog of TCR beta chain sequences. In a later analysis, TCR nucleotide sequences were compared against IMGT/GENE-DB human TR gene sequences so that V and J genes could be assigned. In a later analysis, CDR3 sequences and most-parsimonious VDJ recombination scenarios were assigned using the TCRdist pipeline. A later analysis defined each TCR beta chain by its CDR3 amino acid sequence plus V-gene family, and excluded reads lacking a unique V-gene family. A later analysis removed nearly 600 highly shared, low-generation-probability nucleotide sequences to deal with suspected cross-contamination and a sequencing artifact. In a later analysis, a clonal expansion index was calculated for each public chain from normalized within-repertoire ranks of inferred template counts. Generation probabilities in a later analysis came from a VDJ recombination model fitted to out-of-frame rearrangements, and those results were checked against IGoR. In a later analysis, hypergeometric tests were used to score TCR-TCR, TCR-HLA and TCR-CMV co-occurrence, with a repertoire-size bias correction applied to TCR pairs. In a later analysis, false discovery rates were estimated by permuting HLA or CMV assignments 20 times. In a later analysis, co-occurring TCRs were grouped with DBSCAN, and TCRdist sequence similarity was added when clustering was performed within HLA-allele-positive subsets. Co-occurrence clustering excluded repertoires with fewer than 30,000 or more than 120,000 public chains, plus five with anomalous nucleotide sharing. TCRdb stores this immuneACCESS table with in-frame sequences only. Part of the clones is absent; in the studies checked, under half of the shortfall reflects unresolved V genes, and no reason is known for the rest. Clone size and V and J calls were adopted from that table, with D and trimming inferred from the DNA. The sample has approximately 100,000 clones on record, about two thirds of them singletons. Over 2% of the sample comes from the top ten.

Overall study outcomes, separate from this receptor: When HLA alleles, especially DR and DQ, strongly co-occurred, attributing TCR associations to individual alleles was difficult. Because counts were too low, seventeen rarely observed V segments, including chromosome 9 orphons, were left out of the earlier analysis of some 640 of the donors. A later analysis found that HLA-associated TCR beta chains were more clonally expanded and had lower generation probabilities than equally common non-associated chains. In a later analysis, about 16,000 TCR beta sequences were associated with specific HLA alleles at a false discovery rate of 0.05. Several of the top co-occurrence clusters appeared to be linked to parvovirus B19, influenza, CMV and Epstein-Barr virus, according to a later analysis. Immune exposure information for the cohort was limited to CMV serostatus. Because some donors lacked HLA typing at each locus, the association tests relied only on the typed subset. In an earlier analysis of some 500 of the donors, most TCR beta V segments appeared in productive rearrangements about 87% or about 30% of the time, broadly matching IMGT annotations. A further reported finding was that TCR beta sequences accurately predicted the HLA-A and HLA-B alleles for most subjects in the first cohort. A few of the identified cytomegalovirus-associated TCR beta chains were confirmed in vitro to be specific for cytomegalovirus antigens. Only TCR beta chains were sequenced in this cohort, and the absence of alpha or paired-chain data limited detectable features. The classifier was reported to diagnose cytomegalovirus status with high specificity and sensitivity in both the original cohort and the validation cohort. V-gene and J-gene trimming of TCR beta chains was associated with a missense DCLRE1C variant in a later genetic analysis, and the association was replicated in an independent cohort. It was suggested by the authors that the approach could potentially be generalized to other disease states and immunological phenotypes. The study listed 150 to 200 TCR beta chains as associated with cytomegalovirus. A cluster of highly shared sequence variants was judged likely to represent a technical artifact of the sequencing pipeline. Linkage disequilibrium might explain the correlated functional status among segregating V segments, but an unknown experimental factor could not be ruled out. A later analysis found that most CMV-associated TCR beta chains appeared HLA-restricted, with HLA associations seemingly driven largely by CMV exposure. Sequencing depth was assumed to be roughly uniform across donors in the presence/absence analyses, though that assumption may not hold. According to a later genetic analysis, donors in an Asian-associated ancestry cluster had fewer N-insertions in productive TCRs than the roughly 670-donor mean. Some IMGT-functional V segments, including TRBV6-2 and TRBV6-3, could not be told apart with the 87-base-pair reads, so those segments were excluded. Most TCR sequences were observed very rarely across donors, whereas some public TCRs were present in many individuals. In a later analysis, TCR association rates were found to vary across HLA loci, with the most associated TCRs seen for DRB1 alleles and the fewest for HLA-C alleles.

The origin of this receptor is a man aged 50-60 years in good health and CMV-seronegative. Sequenced material: PBMCs. The chain was built from TRBV27 and TRBJ1-2; 6 matching bases give a weak D call of TRBD1. The CDR3 protein is CAGSARLGGYGYTF. Here is the DNA: TGTGCCGGCAGTGCCCGATTAGGGGGCTATGGCTACACCTTC.